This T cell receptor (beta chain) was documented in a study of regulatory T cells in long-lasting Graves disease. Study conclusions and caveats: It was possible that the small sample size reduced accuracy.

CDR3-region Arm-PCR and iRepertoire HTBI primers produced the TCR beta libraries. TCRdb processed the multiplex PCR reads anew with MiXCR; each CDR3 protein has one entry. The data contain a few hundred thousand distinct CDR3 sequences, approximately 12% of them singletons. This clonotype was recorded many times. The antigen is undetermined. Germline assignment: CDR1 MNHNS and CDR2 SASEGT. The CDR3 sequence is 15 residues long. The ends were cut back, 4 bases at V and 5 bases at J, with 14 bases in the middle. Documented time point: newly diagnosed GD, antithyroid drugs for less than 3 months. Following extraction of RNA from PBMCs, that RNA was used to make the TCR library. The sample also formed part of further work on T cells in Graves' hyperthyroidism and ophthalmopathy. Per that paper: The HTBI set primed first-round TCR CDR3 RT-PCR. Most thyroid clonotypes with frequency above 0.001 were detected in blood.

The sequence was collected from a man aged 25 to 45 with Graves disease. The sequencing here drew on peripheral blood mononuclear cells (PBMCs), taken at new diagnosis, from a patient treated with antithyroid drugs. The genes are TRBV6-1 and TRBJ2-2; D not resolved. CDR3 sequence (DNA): TGTGCCAGCAGTGGCCCACCGCTGTGGACCGGGGAGCTGTTTTTT. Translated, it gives CASSGPPLWTGELFF.